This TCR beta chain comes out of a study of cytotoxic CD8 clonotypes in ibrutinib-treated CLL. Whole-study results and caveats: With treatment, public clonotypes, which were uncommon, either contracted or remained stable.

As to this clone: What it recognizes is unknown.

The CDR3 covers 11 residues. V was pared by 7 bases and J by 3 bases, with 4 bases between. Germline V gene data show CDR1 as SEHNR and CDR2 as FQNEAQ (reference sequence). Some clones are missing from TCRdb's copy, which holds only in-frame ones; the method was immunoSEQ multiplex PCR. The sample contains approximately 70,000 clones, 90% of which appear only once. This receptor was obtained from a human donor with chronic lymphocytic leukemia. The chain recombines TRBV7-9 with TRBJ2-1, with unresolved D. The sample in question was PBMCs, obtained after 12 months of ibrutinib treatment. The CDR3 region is CASTIYNEQFF. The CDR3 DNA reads TGTGCCAGCACGATCTACAATGAGCAGTTCTTC.